These T cell receptor beta chains were read from a single sample in a study of blood T cells in healthy people across ages. One entry per CDR3 protein results from TCRdb running MiXCR on the 5' RACE reads. The sample lists about 970,000 distinct CDR3 sequences, just over 50% seen once, with around a fifth in the top ten. The sequenced material came from blood. The origin of the receptors is a woman aged 55-70 years in good health. Each CDR3 is given with its conserved first and last residue. A D gene is named only where the DNA matches it firmly. Some rows mark clone size as missing; the rest say once, few, many or name a class of expanded clone.

d_call j_call v_call clone_size cdr3_nt cdr3_aa
- TRBJ1-1 TRBV20-1 few TGCAGTGCTCCACTGAACACTGAAGCTTTCTTT CSAPLNTEAFF
- TRBJ2-7 TRBV3-1 - TGTGCCAGCAGCCAATATACATACTACGAGCAGTACTTC CASSQYTYYEQYF
TRBD1 TRBJ2-7 TRBV6-5 many TGTGCCAGCAGTCGACAGGGGGCTGGCGAGCAGTACTTC CASSRQGAGEQYF
TRBD2 TRBJ2-1 TRBV20-1 few TGTTTGGGCGGGAGTTATAACAATGAGCAGTTCTTC CLGGSYNNEQFF
- TRBJ2-7 TRBV3-1 few TGTGCCAGCAGCCAAGAGGGACAACACCCCTACGAGCAGTACTTC CASSQEGQHPYEQYF
- TRBJ2-7 TRBV28 few TGTGCCAGCAGTTTATCCCGCGGGTTGTGGGACTACGAGCAGTACTTC CASSLSRGLWDYEQYF
- TRBJ2-7 TRBV20-1 once TGCAGTGCTAGGAGTCTCTACGAGCAGTACTTC CSARSLYEQYF
- TRBJ2-7 TRBV21-1 - TGTGCCAGGACCCGCTTCCGCGGGAGTAGTCACGAGCAGTACTTC CARTRFRGSSHEQYF
TRBD1 TRBJ1-6 TRBV6-5 few TGTGCCAGCAGGAGGGACAGGGGTAATTCACCCCTCCACTTT CASRRDRGNSPLHF
TRBD2 TRBJ2-1 TRBV20-1 few TGCAGCGCCCTTTTAGCGGGGCGCCCCTACAATGAGCAGTTCTTC CSALLAGRPYNEQFF
TRBD2 TRBJ2-7 TRBV27 few TGTGCCAGCAGTCCGTCTATGAGCGGGGCTCCCTACGAGCAGTACTTC CASSPSMSGAPYEQYF
- TRBJ1-2 TRBV3-1 few TGTGCCAGCAGCCGCCCAGGACAGAGCGGCTACACCTTC CASSRPGQSGYTF
- TRBJ1-2 TRBV5-1 - TGCGCCAGCAGCTTGGTTAAGACCACTCTTAACTATGGCTACACCTTC CASSLVKTTLNYGYTF
- TRBJ2-3 TRBV14 many TGTGCCAGCAGCTTAAACAGGGCAGATACGCAGTATTTT CASSLNRADTQYF
- TRBJ2-6 TRBV7-8 - TGTGCCAGCAGCACCGGCCCATTAGCCACTGGGGCCGACGTCCTGACTTTC CASSTGPLATGADVLTF
TRBD2 TRBJ2-7 TRBV20-1 many TGCAGTGATCGTCCCCTAGCGGGGGCCCTTAGGAACGAGCAGTACTTC CSDRPLAGALRNEQYF
- TRBJ2-7 TRBV3-1 few TGTGCCAGCAGCTACTACAACGAGCAGTACTTC CASSYYNEQYF
TRBD2 TRBJ2-1 TRBV12-3/TRBV12-4 - TGTGCCAGCAGTTCTAATCGTCCGGGACTAGCGGGAGGGCCCGGCTCCTACAATGAGCAGTTCTTC CASSSNRPGLAGGPGSYNEQFF
- TRBJ1-1 TRBV6-6 - TGTGCCAGCACGCACCTCCAGAGGGCCACTGAAGCTTTCTTT CASTHLQRATEAFF
TRBD1 TRBJ2-6 TRBV5-6 - TGTGCCAGCAGCTACCGGGACAGGGCCGCTGGGGCCAACGTCCTGACTTTC CASSYRDRAAGANVLTF
- TRBJ2-7 TRBV7-2 - TGTGCCAGCAGCTTAGGGCCAGGGCAGAATTACGAGCAGTACTTC CASSLGPGQNYEQYF
- TRBJ2-7 TRBV4-1 - TGCGCCAGCAGCCAAGGGCCCCCGGTGGCGAGAGCCTACTACGAGCAGTACTTC CASSQGPPVARAYYEQYF
- TRBJ2-3 TRBV6-2/TRBV6-3 - TGTGCCAGCAGTTACTTCACGCCCCTAAGGACAGATACGCAGTATTTT CASSYFTPLRTDTQYF
- TRBJ1-5 TRBV7-9 few TGTGCCAGCAGCCACGGGGCTTCCAATCAGCCCCAGCATTTT CASSHGASNQPQHF
TRBD1 TRBJ1-5 TRBV4-1 - TGCGCCAGCAGCCCACAGGGGGCTCGGGATCAGCCCCAGCATTTT CASSPQGARDQPQHF
TRBD1 TRBJ1-2 TRBV30 - TGTGCCTGGAGTCGTGAGGGGGCCTATGGCTACACCTTC CAWSREGAYGYTF
TRBD1 TRBJ2-7 TRBV6-5 - TGTGCCAGCAGTTACTCGAGGCAGGGGGCAGGTGAGCAGTACTTC CASSYSRQGAGEQYF
TRBD2 TRBJ2-1 TRBV10-3 - TGTGCCATCAGCCGGGAGGTCTCCTACAATGAGCAGTTCTTC CAISREVSYNEQFF
- TRBJ2-7 TRBV6-5 few TGTGCCAGCAGTAGGGCGATGGGTGAAGCGCCCTACGAGCAGTACTTC CASSRAMGEAPYEQYF
TRBD2 TRBJ2-7 TRBV28 - TGTGCCAGCAGTTATATTATTGGGGGAGGGACCCACGAGCAGTACTTC CASSYIIGGGTHEQYF
TRBD1 TRBJ2-3 TRBV10-3 few TGTGCCATCAGTCCTTCGGACAGGGAAACAGATACGCAGTATTTT CAISPSDRETDTQYF
TRBD2 TRBJ2-7 TRBV6-2/TRBV6-3 once TGTGCCACCAAGTGGACTAGCTCTATATACGAGCAGTACTTC CATKWTSSIYEQYF
- TRBJ2-3 TRBV7-8 - TGTGCCAGCAGCTTAATCTCGGAAGATACGCAGTATTTT CASSLISEDTQYF
- TRBJ1-5 TRBV20-1 - TGCAGTGCTAGAGACGGGGGGCGGATTAATCAGCCCCAGCATTTT CSARDGGRINQPQHF
TRBD2 TRBJ2-1 TRBV5-1 - TGCGCCAGCAGCTTAATGCTAGCGGGAGGGATCCACCTCGGCAATGAGCAGTTCTTC CASSLMLAGGIHLGNEQFF
- TRBJ2-7 TRBV10-3 - TGTGCCATGGGAGCAGGCGAGCAGTACTTC CAMGAGEQYF
- TRBJ2-7 TRBV28 many TGTGCCACCCAGAGTCGATACTTGGGGTACTTC CATQSRYLGYF
- TRBJ2-3 TRBV7-2 - TGTGCCAGCAGCCCCGGCTTTGCCACAGATACGCAGTATTTT CASSPGFATDTQYF
- TRBJ1-4 TRBV12-3/TRBV12-4 few TGTGCCAGCAGTGACACGTTGGGTGAAAAACTGTTTTTT CASSDTLGEKLFF
- TRBJ1-1 TRBV7-2 - TGTGCCAGCAGCCCCCGTTCCGTGAACACTGAAGCTTTCTTT CASSPRSVNTEAFF
- TRBJ2-5 TRBV3-1 - TGTGCCAGCAGCCAGTCGGCAGCACAAGAGACCCAGTACTTC CASSQSAAQETQYF
- TRBJ1-2 TRBV7-9 few TGTGCCAGCAGCCCGGGGCTGGCCTATGGCTACACCTTC CASSPGLAYGYTF
- TRBJ1-5 TRBV3-1 once TGTGCCAGCAGCCAAAGCCGAGGCAGGAGCAATCAGCCCCAGCATTTT CASSQSRGRSNQPQHF
TRBD2 TRBJ2-1 TRBV29-1 few TGCAGCGGGGCCGGGACTAGCGTTAATGAGCAGTTCTTC CSGAGTSVNEQFF
- TRBJ2-7 TRBV6-5 - TGTGCCAGCAGTTACAGGCCCTCCTACGAGCAGTACTTC CASSYRPSYEQYF
TRBD1 TRBJ1-5 TRBV16 - TGTGCCAGCAGCGTCGCAGGGGGCGCAGGTCAGCCCCAGCATTTT CASSVAGGAGQPQHF
- TRBJ2-3 TRBV5-1 few TGCGCCAGCAGCTTACCAGGGGGGGACACAGATACGCAGTATTTT CASSLPGGDTDTQYF
- TRBJ1-1 TRBV14 - TGTGCCAGCAGCCAAGATTTCAACACTGATGCTTTCTTT CASSQDFNTDAFF